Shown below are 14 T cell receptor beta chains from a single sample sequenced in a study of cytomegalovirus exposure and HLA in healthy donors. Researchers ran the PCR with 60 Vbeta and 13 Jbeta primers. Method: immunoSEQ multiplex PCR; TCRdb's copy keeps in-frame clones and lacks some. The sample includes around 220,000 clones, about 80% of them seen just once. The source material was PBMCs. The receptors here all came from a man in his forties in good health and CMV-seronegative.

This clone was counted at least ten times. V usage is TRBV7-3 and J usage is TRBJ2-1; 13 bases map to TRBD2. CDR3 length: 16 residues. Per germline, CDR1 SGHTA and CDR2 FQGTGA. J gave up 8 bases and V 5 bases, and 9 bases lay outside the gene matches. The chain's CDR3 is CASSPGLAGLVDEQFF. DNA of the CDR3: TGTGCCAGCAGCCCGGGACTAGCGGGACTTGTAGATGAGCAGTTCTTC.

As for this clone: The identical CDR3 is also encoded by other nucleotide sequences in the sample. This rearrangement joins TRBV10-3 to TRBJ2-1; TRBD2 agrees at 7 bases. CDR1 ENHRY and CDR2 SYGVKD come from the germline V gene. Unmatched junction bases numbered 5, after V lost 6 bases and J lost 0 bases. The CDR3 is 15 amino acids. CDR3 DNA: TGTGCCATCAGCGAGCGGGGTAACTCCTACAATGAGCAGTTCTTC. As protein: CAISERGNSYNEQFF.

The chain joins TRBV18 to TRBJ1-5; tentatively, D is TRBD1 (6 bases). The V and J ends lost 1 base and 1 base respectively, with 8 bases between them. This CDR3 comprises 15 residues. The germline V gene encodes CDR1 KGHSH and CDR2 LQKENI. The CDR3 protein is CASSPQGGSNQPQHF. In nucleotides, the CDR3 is TGTGCCAGCTCACCACAGGGGGGGAGCAATCAGCCCCAGCATTTT.

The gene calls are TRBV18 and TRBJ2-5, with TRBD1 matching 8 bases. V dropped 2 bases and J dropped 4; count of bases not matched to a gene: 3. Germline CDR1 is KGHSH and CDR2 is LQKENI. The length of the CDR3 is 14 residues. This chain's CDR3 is CASSPTGGPETQYF. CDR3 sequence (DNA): TGTGCCAGCTCACCAACAGGGGGGCCAGAGACCCAGTACTTC.

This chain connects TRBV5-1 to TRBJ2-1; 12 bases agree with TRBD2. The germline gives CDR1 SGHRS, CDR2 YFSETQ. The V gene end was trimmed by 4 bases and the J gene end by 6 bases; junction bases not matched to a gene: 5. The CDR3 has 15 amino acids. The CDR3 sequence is CASSPLAGGSNEQFF. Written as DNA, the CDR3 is TGCGCCAGCAGCCCCCTAGCGGGGGGGAGCAATGAGCAGTTCTTC. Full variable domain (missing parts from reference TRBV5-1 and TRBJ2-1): KAGVTQTPRYLIKTRGQQVTLSCSPISGHRSVSWYQQTPGQGLQFLFEYFSETQRNKGNFPGRFSGRQFSNSRSEMNVSTLELGDSALYLCASSPLAGGSNEQFFGPGTRLTVL.

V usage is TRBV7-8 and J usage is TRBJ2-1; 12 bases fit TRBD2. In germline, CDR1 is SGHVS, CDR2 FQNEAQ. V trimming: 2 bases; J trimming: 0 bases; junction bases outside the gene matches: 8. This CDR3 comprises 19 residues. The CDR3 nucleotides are TGTGCCAGCAGCTTAACCGCTAGCGGGGGGGCCCGCTCCTACAATGAGCAGTTCTTC. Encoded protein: CASSLTASGGARSYNEQFF.

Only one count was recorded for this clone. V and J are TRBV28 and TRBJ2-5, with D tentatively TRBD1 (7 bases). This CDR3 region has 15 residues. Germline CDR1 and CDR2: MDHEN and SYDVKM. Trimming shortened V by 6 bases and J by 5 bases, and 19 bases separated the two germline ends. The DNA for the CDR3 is TGTGCCAGCAGAACGGACCCCCCAGGGGGGGAGACCCAGTACTTC. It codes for CASRTDPPGGETQYF.

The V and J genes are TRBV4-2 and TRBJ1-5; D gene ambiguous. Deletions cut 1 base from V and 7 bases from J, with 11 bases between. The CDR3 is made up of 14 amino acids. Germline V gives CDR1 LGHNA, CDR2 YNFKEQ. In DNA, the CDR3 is TGTGCCAGCAGCCAAGCCCCCGAGGGCCAGCCCCAGCATTTT. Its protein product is CASSQAPEGQPQHF.

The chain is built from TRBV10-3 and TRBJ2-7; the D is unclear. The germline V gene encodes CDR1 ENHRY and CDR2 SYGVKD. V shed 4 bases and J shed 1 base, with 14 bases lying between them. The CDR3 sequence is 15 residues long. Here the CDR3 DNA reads TGTGCCATCAGTGTTGGTACAGAGAAATCCTACGAGCAGTACTTC. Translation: CAISVGTEKSYEQYF.

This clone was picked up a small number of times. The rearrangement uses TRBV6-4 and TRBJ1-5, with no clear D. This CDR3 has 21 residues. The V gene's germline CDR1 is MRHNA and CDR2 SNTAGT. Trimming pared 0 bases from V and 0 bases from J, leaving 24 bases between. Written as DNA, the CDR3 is TGTGCCAGCAGTGACTCGCTCCGGGAGGGTTTAGCTTCTGATAGCAATCAGCCCCAGCATTTT. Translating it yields CASSDSLREGLASDSNQPQHF.

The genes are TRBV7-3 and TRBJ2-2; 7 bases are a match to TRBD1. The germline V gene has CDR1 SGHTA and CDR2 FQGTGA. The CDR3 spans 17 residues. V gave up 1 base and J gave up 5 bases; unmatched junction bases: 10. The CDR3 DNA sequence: TGTGCCAGCAGCTTAAAGGCAGGGGGAGAGGAAACCGGGGAGCTGTTTTTT. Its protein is CASSLKAGGEETGELFF.

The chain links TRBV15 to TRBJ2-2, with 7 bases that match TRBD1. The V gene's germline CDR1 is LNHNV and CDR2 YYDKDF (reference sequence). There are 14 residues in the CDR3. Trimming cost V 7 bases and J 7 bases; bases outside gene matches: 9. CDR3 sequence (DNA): TGTGCCACCATGCGCACAGGGGTTGGCGGGGAGCTGTTTTTT. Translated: CATMRTGVGGELFF.

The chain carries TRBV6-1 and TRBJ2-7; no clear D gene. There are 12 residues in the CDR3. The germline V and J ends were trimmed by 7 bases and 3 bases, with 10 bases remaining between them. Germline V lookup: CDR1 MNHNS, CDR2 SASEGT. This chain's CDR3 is CASKEMGYEQYF. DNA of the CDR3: TGTGCCAGCAAGGAGATGGGCTACGAGCAGTACTTC.

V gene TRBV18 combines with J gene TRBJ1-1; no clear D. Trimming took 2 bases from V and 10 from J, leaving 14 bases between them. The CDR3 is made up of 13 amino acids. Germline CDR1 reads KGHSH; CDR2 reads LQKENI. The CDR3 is CASSPEEGIIAFF. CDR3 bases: TGTGCCAGCTCACCAGAGGAGGGAATCATAGCTTTCTTT.